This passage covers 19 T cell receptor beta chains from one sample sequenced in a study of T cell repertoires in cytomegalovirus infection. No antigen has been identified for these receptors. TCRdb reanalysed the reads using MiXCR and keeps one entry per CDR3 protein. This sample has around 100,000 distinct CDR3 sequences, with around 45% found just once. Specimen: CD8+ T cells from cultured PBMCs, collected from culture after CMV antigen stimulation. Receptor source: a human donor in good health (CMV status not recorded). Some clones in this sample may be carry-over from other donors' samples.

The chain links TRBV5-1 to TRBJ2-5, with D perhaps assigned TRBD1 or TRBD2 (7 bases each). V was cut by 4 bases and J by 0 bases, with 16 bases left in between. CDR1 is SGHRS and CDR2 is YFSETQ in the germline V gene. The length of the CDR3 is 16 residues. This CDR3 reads CASSPRQGGDQETQYF. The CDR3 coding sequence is TGCGCCAGCAGCCCAAGACAGGGAGGGGACCAAGAGACCCAGTACTTC.

The CDR3: CASSFGFSGLYGYTF. CDR3 nucleotide sequence: TGTGCCAGCAGTTTCGGTTTTTCGGGTCTTTATGGCTACACCTTC. The rearrangement joins TRBV27 to TRBJ1-2; D uncertain. The CDR3 has 15 residues. V dropped 3 bases and J dropped 5 bases, with 16 bases sitting between them. Germline V gives CDR1 MNHEY, CDR2 SMNVEV (reference sequence).

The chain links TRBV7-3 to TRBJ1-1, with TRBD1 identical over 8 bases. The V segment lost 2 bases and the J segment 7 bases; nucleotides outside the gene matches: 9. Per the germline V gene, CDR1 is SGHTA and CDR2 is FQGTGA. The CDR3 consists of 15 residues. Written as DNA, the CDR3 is TGTGCCAGCAGCTTATTTCCAGGGGGCGGTGGTGAAGCTTTCTTT. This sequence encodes CASSLFPGGGGEAFF.

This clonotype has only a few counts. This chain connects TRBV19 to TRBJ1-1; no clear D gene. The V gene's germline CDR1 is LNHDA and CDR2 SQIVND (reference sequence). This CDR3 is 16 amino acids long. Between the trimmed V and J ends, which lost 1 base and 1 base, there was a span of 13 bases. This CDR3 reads CASSIGGIIANTEAFF. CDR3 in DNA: TGTGCCAGTAGTATAGGAGGAATAATAGCGAACACTGAAGCTTTCTTT.

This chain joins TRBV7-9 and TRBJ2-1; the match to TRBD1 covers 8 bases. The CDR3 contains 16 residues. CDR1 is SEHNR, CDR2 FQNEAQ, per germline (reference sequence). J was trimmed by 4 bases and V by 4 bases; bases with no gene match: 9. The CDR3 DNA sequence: TGTGCCAGCAGCTCCTCCGAGGGACAGGAGTACAATGAGCAGTTCTTC. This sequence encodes CASSSSEGQEYNEQFF.

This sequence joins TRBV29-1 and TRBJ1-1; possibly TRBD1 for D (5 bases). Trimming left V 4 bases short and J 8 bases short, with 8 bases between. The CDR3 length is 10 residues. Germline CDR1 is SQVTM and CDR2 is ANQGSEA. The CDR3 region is CSVVGPEAFF. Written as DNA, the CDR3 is TGCAGCGTTGTGGGACCCGAAGCTTTCTTT.

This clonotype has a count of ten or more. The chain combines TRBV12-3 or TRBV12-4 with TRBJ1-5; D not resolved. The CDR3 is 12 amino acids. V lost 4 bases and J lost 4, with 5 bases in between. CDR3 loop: CASSSPNQPQHF. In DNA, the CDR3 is TGTGCCAGCAGTTCCCCGAATCAGCCCCAGCATTTT.

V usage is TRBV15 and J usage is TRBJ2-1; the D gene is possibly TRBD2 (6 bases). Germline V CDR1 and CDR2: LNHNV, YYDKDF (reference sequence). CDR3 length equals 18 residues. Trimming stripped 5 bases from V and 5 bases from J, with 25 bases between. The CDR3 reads CATSGRGPGESENNEQFF. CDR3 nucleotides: TGTGCCACCAGCGGCCGGGGCCCGGGGGAGAGCGAAAACAATGAGCAGTTCTTC.

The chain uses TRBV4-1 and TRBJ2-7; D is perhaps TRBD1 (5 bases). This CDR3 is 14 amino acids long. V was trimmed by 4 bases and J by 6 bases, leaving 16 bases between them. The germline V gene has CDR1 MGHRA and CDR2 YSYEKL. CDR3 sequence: CASSPTVLVAEQYF. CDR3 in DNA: TGCGCCAGCAGCCCGACAGTCCTGGTGGCCGAGCAGTACTTC.

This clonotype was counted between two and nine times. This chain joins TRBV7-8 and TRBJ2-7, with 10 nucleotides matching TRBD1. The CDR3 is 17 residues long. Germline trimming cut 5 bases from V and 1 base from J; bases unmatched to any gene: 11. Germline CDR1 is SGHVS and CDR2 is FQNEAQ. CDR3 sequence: CASSPYTGTGASYEQYF. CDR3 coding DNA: TGTGCCAGCAGCCCCTACACCGGGACAGGGGCTTCCTACGAGCAGTACTTC. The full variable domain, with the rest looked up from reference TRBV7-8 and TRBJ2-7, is GAGVSQSPRYKVAKRGQDVALRCDPISGHVSLFWYQQALGQGPEFLTYFQNEAQLDKSGLPSDRFFAERPEGSVSTLKIQRTQQEDSAVYLCASSPYTGTGASYEQYFGPGTRLTVT.

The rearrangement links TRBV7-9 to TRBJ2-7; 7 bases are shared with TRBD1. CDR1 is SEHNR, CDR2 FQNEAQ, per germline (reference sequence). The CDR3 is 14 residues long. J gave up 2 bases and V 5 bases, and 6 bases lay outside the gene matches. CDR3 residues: CASSQGQRTYEQYF. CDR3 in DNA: TGTGCCAGCAGCCAGGGACAGCGTACCTACGAGCAGTACTTC.

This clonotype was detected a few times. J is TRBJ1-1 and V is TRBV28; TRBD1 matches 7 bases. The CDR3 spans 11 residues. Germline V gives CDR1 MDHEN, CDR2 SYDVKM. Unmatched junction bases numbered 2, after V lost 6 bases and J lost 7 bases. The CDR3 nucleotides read TGTGCCAGCAGCGACAGGGATGAAGCTTTCTTT. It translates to CASSDRDEAFF.

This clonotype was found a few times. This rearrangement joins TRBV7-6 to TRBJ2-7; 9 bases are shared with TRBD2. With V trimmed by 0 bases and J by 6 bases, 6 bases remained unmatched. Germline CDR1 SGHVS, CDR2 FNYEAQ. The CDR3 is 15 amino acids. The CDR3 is CASSLALGLASEQYF. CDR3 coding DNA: TGTGCCAGCAGCTTAGCCCTGGGACTAGCCTCCGAGCAGTACTTC.

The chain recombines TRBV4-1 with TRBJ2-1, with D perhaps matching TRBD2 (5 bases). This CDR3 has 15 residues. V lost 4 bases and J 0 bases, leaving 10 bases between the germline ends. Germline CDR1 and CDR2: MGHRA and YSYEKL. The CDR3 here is CASSPDWSSYNEQFF. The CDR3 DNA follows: TGCGCCAGCAGCCCGGACTGGAGCTCCTACAATGAGCAGTTCTTC.

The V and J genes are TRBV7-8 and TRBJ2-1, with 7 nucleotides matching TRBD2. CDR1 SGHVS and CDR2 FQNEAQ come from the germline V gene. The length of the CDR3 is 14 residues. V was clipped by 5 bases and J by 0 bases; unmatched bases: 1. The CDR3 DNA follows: TGTGCCAGCAGCCGGGGGGACTCCTACAATGAGCAGTTCTTC. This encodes CASSRGDSYNEQFF. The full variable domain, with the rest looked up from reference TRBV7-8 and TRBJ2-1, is GAGVSQSPRYKVAKRGQDVALRCDPISGHVSLFWYQQALGQGPEFLTYFQNEAQLDKSGLPSDRFFAERPEGSVSTLKIQRTQQEDSAVYLCASSRGDSYNEQFFGPGTRLTVL.

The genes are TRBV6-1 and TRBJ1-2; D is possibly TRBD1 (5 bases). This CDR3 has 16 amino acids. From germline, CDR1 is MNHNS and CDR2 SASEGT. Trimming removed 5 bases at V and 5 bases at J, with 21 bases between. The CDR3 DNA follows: TGTGCCAGCAGTCAACCGGACATCTACTCAAGTTATGGCTACACCTTC. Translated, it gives CASSQPDIYSSYGYTF.

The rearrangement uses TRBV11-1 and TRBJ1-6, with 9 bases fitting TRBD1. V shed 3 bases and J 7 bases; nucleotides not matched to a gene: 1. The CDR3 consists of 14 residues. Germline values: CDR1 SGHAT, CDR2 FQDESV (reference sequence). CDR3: CASSLGTGNSPLHF. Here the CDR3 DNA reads TGTGCCAGCAGCTTGGGGACAGGGAATTCACCCCTCCACTTT.

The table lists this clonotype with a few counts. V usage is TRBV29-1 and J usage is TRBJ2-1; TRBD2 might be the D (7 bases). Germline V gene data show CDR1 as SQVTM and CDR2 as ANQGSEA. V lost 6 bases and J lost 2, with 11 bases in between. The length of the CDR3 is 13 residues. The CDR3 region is CSVRGTTYNEQFF. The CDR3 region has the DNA TGCAGCGTGAGGGGGACTACCTACAATGAGCAGTTCTTC.

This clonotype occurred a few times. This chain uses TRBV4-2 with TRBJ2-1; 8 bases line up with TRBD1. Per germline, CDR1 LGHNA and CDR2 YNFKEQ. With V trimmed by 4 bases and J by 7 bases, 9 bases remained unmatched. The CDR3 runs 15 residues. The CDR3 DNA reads TGTGCCAGCAGCCTTCAGGGGGCGCGTTTTAATGAGCAGTTCTTC. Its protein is CASSLQGARFNEQFF.